A selection of T cell receptor beta chains follows, all from one sample in a study of blood T cell repertoires in COVID-19. Profiled with immunoSEQ multiplex PCR; TCRdb holds only in-frame clones, not every one. This sample has over 120,000 clones, with 75% to 90% found just once. What was sequenced was peripheral blood. These receptors were taken from a man aged 60 to 69 with active or convalescent COVID-19. The CDR3 runs from the conserved cysteine through the conserved F or W. The D gene is left open where the match is weak. Size values are once, few and many counts, or a class for expanded clones, and some rows have none.

-,TRBV7-2,TRBJ1-3,-,CASSSSGVSSGNTIYF,TGTGCCAGCAGCTCCTCAGGGGTTAGCTCTGGAAACACCATATATTTT
-,TRBV18,TRBJ1-4,-,CASSPRRLQTSGEKLFF,TGTGCCAGCTCACCAAGAAGACTCCAGACCTCGGGTGAAAAACTGTTTTTT
-,TRBV29-1,TRBJ2-3,TRBD2,CSSDSGSDTQYF,TGCAGCTCGGATAGCGGGTCCGATACGCAGTATTTT
-,TRBV9,TRBJ1-1,TRBD1,CASSASTGGTEAFF,TGTGCCAGCAGCGCCTCGACAGGGGGCACTGAAGCTTTCTTT
-,TRBV5-1,TRBJ1-1,-,CASSSTGNTEAFF,TGCGCCAGCAGCTCGACAGGGAACACTGAAGCTTTCTTT
-,TRBV9,TRBJ1-5,-,CASSGLGGVNQPQHF,TGTGCCAGCAGCGGTCTTGGGGGGGTAAATCAGCCCCAGCATTTT
-,TRBV19,TRBJ1-5,TRBD1,CASSIDQYRGNNQPQHF,TGTGCCAGTAGTATAGATCAGTACAGGGGGAACAATCAGCCCCAGCATTTT
once,TRBV7-3,TRBJ2-3,TRBD2,CASSSSGGAQPDTQYF,TGTGCCAGCAGCTCAAGCGGGGGGGCCCAACCAGATACGCAGTATTTT
-,TRBV28,TRBJ1-1,TRBD1,CASRPGGFPKAFF,TGTGCCAGCAGACCAGGGGGTTTTCCAAAAGCTTTCTTT
once,TRBV7-2,TRBJ2-1,TRBD2,CASSLAEAGGRNEQFF,TGTGCCAGCAGCTTAGCTGAAGCGGGGGGACGCAATGAGCAGTTCTTC
-,TRBV6-2/TRBV6-3,TRBJ2-1,TRBD2,CASSYVGGSYNEQFF,TGTGCCAGCAGTTACGTCGGGGGGTCATACAATGAGCAGTTCTTC
-,TRBV4-2,TRBJ2-3,TRBD1,CASSREGAADTQYF,TGTGCCAGCAGCCGCGAGGGGGCCGCAGATACGCAGTATTTT
-,TRBV30,TRBJ1-2,-,CAFKTGRGYEGYTF,TGTGCCTTCAAGACGGGCAGGGGATACGAGGGCTACACCTTC
-,TRBV2,TRBJ2-7,TRBD1,CASSVGTVTYEQYF,TGTGCCAGCAGCGTGGGGACAGTAACCTACGAGCAGTACTTC
-,TRBV10-3,TRBJ1-1,TRBD1,CAIRDKDRFAFEAFF,TGTGCCATCAGGGACAAGGACAGGTTTGCCTTTGAAGCTTTCTTT
-,TRBV7-2,TRBJ2-7,-,CASSLDSSSYEQYF,TGTGCCAGCAGCTTGGACAGTAGCTCCTACGAGCAGTACTTC
few,TRBV7-3,TRBJ2-2,TRBD2,CASSSMGLAGGGTGELFF,TGTGCCAGCAGCTCGATGGGACTAGCGGGAGGTGGCACCGGGGAGCTGTTTTTT
-,TRBV28,TRBJ1-1,-,CASNPAGSTEAFF,TGTGCCAGCAACCCCGCTGGGAGCACTGAAGCTTTCTTT
-,TRBV18,TRBJ1-2,TRBD1,CASSPGQGVNYGYTF,TGTGCCAGCTCACCAGGACAGGGGGTGAACTATGGCTACACCTTC
-,TRBV7-9,TRBJ2-2,-,CASSWGVNTGELFF,TGTGCCAGCAGCTGGGGAGTTAACACCGGGGAGCTGTTTTTT
-,TRBV2,TRBJ1-5,-,CASSAGTINQPQHF,TGTGCCAGCAGCGCCGGGACAATAAATCAGCCCCAGCATTTT
-,TRBV3-1/TRBV3-2,TRBJ1-2,TRBD1,CASSLPGQEFHTF,TGTGCCAGCAGTCTTCCGGGACAGGAATTCCACACCTTC
-,TRBV2,TRBJ1-4,-,CASTRAATNEKLFF,TGTGCCAGCACCAGGGCGGCAACTAATGAAAAACTGTTTTTT
-,TRBV7-2,TRBJ2-4,TRBD1,CASSFDRGRDIQYF,TGTGCCAGCAGCTTCGACAGGGGGCGTGACATTCAGTACTTC
-,TRBV3-1/TRBV3-2,TRBJ1-6,-,CASSTRGVPPLHF,TGTGCCAGCAGCACCCGGGGGGTACCACCCCTCCACTTT
-,TRBV7-8,TRBJ2-7,TRBD2,CASSLGLAGGEQYF,TGTGCCAGCAGCTTGGGACTAGCGGGGGGCGAGCAGTACTTC
-,TRBV25-1,TRBJ2-7,TRBD2,CASSGTSGRGQYF,TGTGCCAGCAGCGGGACTAGCGGAAGGGGGCAGTACTTC
-,TRBV4-1,TRBJ1-3,-,CASSQGLHALSGNTIYF,TGCGCCAGCAGCCAAGGACTTCATGCACTCTCTGGAAACACCATATATTTT
-,TRBV28,TRBJ2-1,-,CASSLTGTGNNNEQFF,TGTGCCAGCAGTTTAACCGGGACTGGGAACAACAATGAGCAGTTCTTC